Listed below are T cell receptor beta chains from one sample, sequenced in a study of blood T cell repertoires in COVID-19. Sequencing was performed with immunoSEQ multiplex PCR; in TCRdb, only in-frame clones are kept and a portion is missing. Here the sample spans about 370,000 clones, 80% to 90% being singletons. The material sequenced was peripheral blood. The receptors derive from a woman in her twenties or thirties with COVID-19, enrolled during active disease. Each CDR3 is given with its conserved first and last residue. The order of the fields is D gene, V gene, J gene, CDR3 protein. A D gene is named only where the DNA matches it firmly.

>TRBD1|TRBV7-9|TRBJ1-1
CASSLTGNWDTEAFF
>.|TRBV4-1|TRBJ2-1
CASRWRVRVEQFF
>.|TRBV7-2|TRBJ2-2
CASSLAGGNTGELFF
>.|TRBV9|TRBJ2-1
CASSGNEQFF
>TRBD2|TRBV4-3|TRBJ2-1
CASSRRTSGTSYNEQFF
>.|TRBV3-1/TRBV3-2|TRBJ1-2
CASSQGGGGYTF
>.|TRBV7-8|TRBJ2-1
CASRTYRVGPRGYNEQFF
>.|TRBV19|TRBJ2-3
CASSMDYSTDTQYF
>.|TRBV2|TRBJ2-2
CASSDSGFKEGGELFF
>TRBD2|TRBV27|TRBJ2-6
CASSLGRAGANVLTF
>TRBD2|TRBV29-1|TRBJ2-2
CSVDGTSGSNTGELFF
>.|TRBV24-1|TRBJ2-3
CATSDKGLIKGTDTQYF
>TRBD2|TRBV7-9|TRBJ2-4
CASSLVELAGGPAKNIQYF
>.|TRBV10-1|TRBJ2-7
CASSEGADHEQYF
>TRBD1|TRBV11-3|TRBJ2-2
CASSLGGQHTGELFF
>.|TRBV6-5|TRBJ1-5
CASGSGLNQPQHF
>TRBD2|TRBV15|TRBJ2-1
CATLLGGSYNEQFF